The entry below describes one T cell receptor beta chain. What it binds is not known. Method: immunoSEQ multiplex PCR; TCRdb's copy keeps in-frame clones and lacks some. Of over 130,000 clones in the sample, 91% were seen once. Germline values: CDR1 KGHSH, CDR2 LQKENI. The CDR3 sequence is 14 residues long. J gave up 3 bases and V 4 bases, and 1 base lay outside the gene matches. The entry originates in a study of T cell responses to AZD1222 COVID-19 vaccine. Regarding the study as a whole: AZD1222 recipients seropositive at baseline numbered only five or six. Females outnumbered males among donors, who were mostly white British; clonal diversity was possibly underestimated. With dominance at 160-218 and 743-854, vaccine-associated CD4 TCRs spanned spike.

The V call is TRBV18, the J call TRBJ1-4, with 8 nucleotides matching TRBD1. Sequenced here: peripheral blood, sampled 28 days after the second dose of the MenACWY control vaccine. The origin of this receptor is an adult who received the MenACWY meningococcal vaccine as a control. Written as DNA, the CDR3 is TGTGCCAGCTCACAGGACAGGGCTAATGAAAAACTGTTTTTT. Its protein product is CASSQDRANEKLFF.